The entry below gives a single TCR beta chain sequence along with its context. Cell sorting via CD45RO/CCR7/CD25/CD127/CD95/CD27 was performed to obtain CD4+ naive, central memory, regulatory and stem cell-like memory cells. Investigators reverse transcribed all isolated RNA, so they sequenced expressed TCRB transcripts. Here immunoSEQ multiplex PCR was the method, and the copy in TCRdb shows in-frame clones only, minus some. Of 150,000 or so clones detected, roughly 10% appear once; the ten largest clones hold about 0.6%. This sample is drawn from a study of beta chain features in type 1 diabetes. The overall study: Age, gender and cell yields were alike across patients and healthy donors.

The germline CDR1 and CDR2 sequences are MNHEY and SVGAGI. Trimming took off 7 bases at V and 5 bases at J, with 14 bases between the two ends. The CDR3 loop spans 13 amino acids. The rearrangement joins TRBV6-5 to TRBJ2-5; weak D call: TRBD2 (6 bases). The sequence was obtained from a woman aged 40-49 years in good health. Material for sequencing was central memory CD4+ T cells from blood. For the CDR3, the DNA is TGTGCCAGCACTGGGACTTACCGGGAGACCCAGTACTTC. Protein product: CASTGTYRETQYF.